The TCR beta chain described here comes from a study of CD8 T cells in Susac syndrome. On this clonotype: The target antigen is unknown.

Controls were healthy donors (matched for age and sex). Reverse transcription of roughly 0.45 to 1 ug RNA was carried out with random hexamers. MiXCR, run by TCRdb on the immunoSEQ multiplex PCR reads, gives a single entry per CDR3 protein. The table has approximately 100,000 distinct CDR3 sequences, 80% to 95% seen once; the top ten hold 0.11% to 0.15%. Trimming cost V 0 bases and J 6 bases, with 8 bases left between them. This CDR3 has 13 amino acids. The germline V gene has CDR1 SGHTA and CDR2 FQGNSA. The study's findings and limits: The TCR sequencing and HLA analysis in the study involved a relatively small number of individuals, as the study acknowledged.

This clonotype was obtained from a human donor in good health. This chain uses TRBV7-2 with TRBJ1-1; D not certain. Sequenced material: CD4+ T cells from PBMCs. This chain's CDR3 is CASSLAGYPEAFF. CDR3 sequence (DNA): TGTGCCAGCAGCTTAGCGGGGTACCCTGAAGCTTTCTTT.